One and the same sample provided the 7 T cell receptor beta chains below, sequenced in a study of T-cell memory formation after mild COVID-19. TCRdb re-called the 5' RACE reads through MiXCR, storing one row per CDR3 protein. The repertoire has some 200,000 distinct CDR3 sequences, over 20% of them found once; the top ten carry 23%. Sequenced sample: PBMCs or a T cell subset sorted from them (not recorded which). The receptors originated from an adult woman who had mild COVID-19 (a few samples of this study predate the infection). Cell type and time point are not known.

The chain uses TRBV27 and TRBJ2-1, with D maybe TRBD2 (5 bases). Trimming shortened V by 3 bases and J by 0 bases, and 9 bases separated the two germline ends. The CDR3 consists of 15 residues. CDR1 and CDR2 from the germline V gene are MNHEY and SMNVEV (reference sequence). In nucleotides, the CDR3 is TGTGCCAGCAGTTTCTGGGAGAGCTCCTACAATGAGCAGTTCTTC. The encoded protein is CASSFWESSYNEQFF.

This clonotype was counted between two and nine times. V gene TRBV6-2 or TRBV6-3 combines with J gene TRBJ2-3; no clear D. Germline CDR1 and CDR2: MNHEY and SVGEGT. Trimming left V 3 bases short and J 3 bases short, with 7 bases between. The CDR3 consists of 13 residues. This chain's CDR3 is CASSYYPTDTQYF. In DNA, the CDR3 is TGTGCCAGCAGTTATTACCCGACAGATACGCAGTATTTT.

The rearrangement uses TRBV7-9 and TRBJ1-2; D unresolved. Germline V lookup: CDR1 SEHNR, CDR2 FQNEAQ (reference sequence). V gave up 3 bases and J gave up 6 bases, with 8 bases separating them. There are 12 residues in the CDR3. CDR3 in amino acids: CASSFPTDGYTF. The CDR3 region has the DNA TGTGCCAGCAGCTTTCCCACAGATGGCTACACCTTC.

A few counts support this clonotype. Compared with germline, one end of the junction differs, possibly owing to a read error. The J gene is TRBJ2-4, the V gene TRBV13; 10 bases map to TRBD1. This CDR3 region has 12 residues. Germline V CDR1 and CDR2: PRHDT, FYEKMQ (reference sequence). The CDR3 protein is CASSFLGQGGDF. CDR3 nucleotide sequence: TGTGCCAGCAGCTTCCTCGGACAGGGGGGGGACTTC.

The chain uses TRBV7-9 and TRBJ1-3; D perhaps matches TRBD1 (5 bases). The ends were cut back, 4 bases at V and 0 bases at J, with 10 bases in the middle. CDR1 SEHNR and CDR2 FQNEAQ come from the germline V gene (reference sequence). The CDR3 is 15 amino acids. In DNA form, the CDR3 reads TGTGCCAGCAGCTCGATAGGGGACTCTGGAAACACCATATATTTT. It encodes CASSSIGDSGNTIYF. Drawing the rest from reference TRBV7-9 and TRBJ1-3, the complete variable domain is DTGVSQNPRHKITKRGQNVTFRCDPISEHNRLYWYRQTLGQGPEFLTYFQNEAQLEKSRLLSDRFSAERPKGSFSTLEIQRTEQGDSAMYLCASSSIGDSGNTIYFGEGSWLTVV.

The chain links TRBV27 to TRBJ2-5; no clear D gene. Germline values: CDR1 MNHEY, CDR2 SMNVEV (reference sequence). Trimming stripped 3 bases from V and 5 bases from J, with 10 bases between. This CDR3 contains 13 residues. CDR3 nucleotides: TGTGCCAGCAGTTTTGGGGTTAGGGAGACCCAGTACTTC. The encoded protein is CASSFGVRETQYF.

There are many counts of this clonotype. The rearrangement links TRBV7-9 to TRBJ2-1; TRBD2 matches 11 bases. The CDR3 is made up of 16 amino acids. V was clipped by 4 bases and J by 6 bases; unmatched bases: 8. Germline V gene lookup returns CDR1 SEHNR and CDR2 FQNEAQ (reference sequence). CDR3 in amino acids: CASSSPLAGGGNEQFF. The CDR3 nucleotides are TGTGCCAGCAGCTCCCCTCTAGCGGGAGGTGGCAATGAGCAGTTCTTC.